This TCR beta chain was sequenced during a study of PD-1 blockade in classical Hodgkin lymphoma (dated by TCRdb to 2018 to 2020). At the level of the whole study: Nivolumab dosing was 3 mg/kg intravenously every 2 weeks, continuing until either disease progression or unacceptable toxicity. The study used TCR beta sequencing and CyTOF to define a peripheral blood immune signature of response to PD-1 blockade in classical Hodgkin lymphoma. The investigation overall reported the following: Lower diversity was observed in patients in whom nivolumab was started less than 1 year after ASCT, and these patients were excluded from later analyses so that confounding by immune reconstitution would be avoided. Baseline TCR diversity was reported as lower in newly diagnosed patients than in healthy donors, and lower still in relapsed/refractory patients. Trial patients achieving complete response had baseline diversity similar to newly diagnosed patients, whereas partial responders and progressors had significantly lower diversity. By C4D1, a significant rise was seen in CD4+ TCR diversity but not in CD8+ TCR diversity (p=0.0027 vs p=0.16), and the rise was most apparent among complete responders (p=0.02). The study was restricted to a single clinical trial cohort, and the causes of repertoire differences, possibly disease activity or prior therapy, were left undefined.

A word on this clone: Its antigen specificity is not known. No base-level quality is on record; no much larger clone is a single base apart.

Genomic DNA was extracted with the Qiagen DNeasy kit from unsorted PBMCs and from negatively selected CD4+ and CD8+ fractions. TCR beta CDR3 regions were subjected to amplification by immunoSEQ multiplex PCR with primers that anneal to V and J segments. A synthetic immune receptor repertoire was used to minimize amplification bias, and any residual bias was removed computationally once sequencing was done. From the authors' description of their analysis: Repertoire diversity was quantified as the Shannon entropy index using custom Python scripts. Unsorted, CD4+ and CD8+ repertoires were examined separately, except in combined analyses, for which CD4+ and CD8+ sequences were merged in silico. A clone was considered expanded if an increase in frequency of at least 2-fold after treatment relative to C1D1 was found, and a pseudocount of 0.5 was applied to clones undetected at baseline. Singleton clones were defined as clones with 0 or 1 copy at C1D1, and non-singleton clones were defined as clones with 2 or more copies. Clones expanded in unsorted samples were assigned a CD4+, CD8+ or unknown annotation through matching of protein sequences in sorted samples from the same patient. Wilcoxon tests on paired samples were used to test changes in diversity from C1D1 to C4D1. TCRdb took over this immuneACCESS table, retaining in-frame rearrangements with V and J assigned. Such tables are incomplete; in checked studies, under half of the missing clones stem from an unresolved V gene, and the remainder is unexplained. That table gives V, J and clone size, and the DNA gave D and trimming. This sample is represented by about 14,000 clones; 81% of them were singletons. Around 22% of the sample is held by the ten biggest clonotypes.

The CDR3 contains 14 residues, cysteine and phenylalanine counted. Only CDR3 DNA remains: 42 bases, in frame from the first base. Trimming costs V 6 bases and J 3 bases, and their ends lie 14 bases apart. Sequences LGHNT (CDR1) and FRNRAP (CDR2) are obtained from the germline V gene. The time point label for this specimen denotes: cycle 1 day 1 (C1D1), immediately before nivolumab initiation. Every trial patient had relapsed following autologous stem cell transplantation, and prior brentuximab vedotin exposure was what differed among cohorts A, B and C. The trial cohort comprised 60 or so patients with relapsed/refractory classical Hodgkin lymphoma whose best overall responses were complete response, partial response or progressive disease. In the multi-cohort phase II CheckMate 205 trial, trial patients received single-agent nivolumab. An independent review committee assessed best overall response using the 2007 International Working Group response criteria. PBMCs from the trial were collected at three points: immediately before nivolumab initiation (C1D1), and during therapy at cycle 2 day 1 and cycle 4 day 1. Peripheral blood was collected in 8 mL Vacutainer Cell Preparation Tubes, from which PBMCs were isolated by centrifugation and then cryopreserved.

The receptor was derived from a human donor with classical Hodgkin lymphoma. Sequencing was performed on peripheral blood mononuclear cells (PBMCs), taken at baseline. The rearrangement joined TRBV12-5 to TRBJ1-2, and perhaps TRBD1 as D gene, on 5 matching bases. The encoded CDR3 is CASGTSGKDYGYTF. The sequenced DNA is TGTGCTAGTGGGACCTCAGGGAAGGACTATGGCTACACCTTC.